This T cell receptor (beta chain) emerged from a study of control samples from healthy donors and cancer patients. Clones were sequenced by immunoSEQ multiplex PCR, and TCRdb holds only the in-frame ones, with some missing. In the table there are 130,000 to 150,000 clones, more than 90% of which are singletons. Germline values: CDR1 SGHVS, CDR2 FQNEAQ. Trimming took 3 bases from V and 2 from J, leaving 10 bases between them. This CDR3 spans 14 amino acids. The chain uses TRBV7-8 and TRBJ1-1, with D unresolved. The sequencing sample was made of blood. The clonotype was recovered from a man aged 25 to 40 in good health. The DNA of the CDR3 is TGTGCCAGCAGCTTTTCAAATGGAAACACTGAAGCTTTCTTT. This gives the protein CASSFSNGNTEAFF.